This T cell receptor (beta chain) was sequenced during a study of Graves' ophthalmopathy and Graves' hyperthyroidism (dated by TCRdb to 2016 to 2018). Regarding the research as a whole: Stable hyperthyroidism was defined as no progression to ophthalmopathy within 18 months of follow-up. An independent validation cohort was composed of some 18 hyperthyroidism patients and 17 patients who later progressed from hyperthyroidism to ophthalmopathy. Once sampling was done, hyperthyroidism patients were given methimazole at a starting dose of 30 mg daily, while ophthalmopathy patients were given high-dose intravenous methylprednisolone. To explore V-J signatures distinguishing ophthalmopathy from hyperthyroidism, a discovery set of around 97 patients (fewer than 45 ophthalmopathy, 55 to 60 stable hyperthyroidism) was enrolled. TCR beta repertoire signatures were used to distinguish Graves' ophthalmopathy from Graves' hyperthyroidism and to predict progression to ophthalmopathy. In roughly 6 hyperthyroidism patients, the T-cell repertoires found in thyroid tissue were compared with those found in blood. In total, around 140 blood samples were TCR-sequenced: some 43 ophthalmopathy, some 75 hyperthyroidism and about 17 hyperthyroidism-to-ophthalmopathy patients. What the research found in general, with its limitations: In validation, the model predicted ophthalmopathy progression with about 64% sensitivity and approximately 72% specificity; approximately 12 predicted patients were CT-confirmed with GO in a median of 6.5 months. Most expanded thyroid clonotypes with frequency above 0.001 were also detected in blood, suggesting blood repertoires may reflect the thyroid immune response. In cross-validation, the 13-signature model distinguished ophthalmopathy from stable hyperthyroidism with around 90% sensitivity and about 81% specificity, while in the test set the corresponding values were roughly 80% and 75%. No statistical method was used to predetermine the sample size, and group allocation was not hidden from the investigators.

TCR beta CDR3 regions were amplified from RNA transcripts for repertoire sequencing. The first round was an RT-PCR using HTBI primers with the Qiagen OneStep RT-PCR kit, and this first round was followed by a second-round multiplex PCR, then size selection and purification. The libraries underwent paired-end sequencing with 100 bp reads on an Illumina HiSeq2000. The paper's processing steps were these. Reads were processed with SOAPnuke, discarding reads with adapters, uncalled bases, mean Phred below 15, or no exact constant-primer or identifier match. High-quality paired reads were merged with COPE v1.2.5. Each unique nucleotide sequence was treated as a clonotype, and MiTCR v1.1 was used to align the clonotypes to the IMGT TRB V, D and J references. Only V-J combinations with frequency above 0.0001 were analysed, covering more than 99% of repertoires. A TCR clonal expansion and chaos score per V-J combination was defined as the ratio of F50 clonal expansion to chaos observed in the TCRdist matrix. Features were reduced by Welch's t-statistics and random forest to approximately 13 V-J combinations, which fed a naive Bayes classifier. The similarity between thyroid and blood repertoires was quantified using the Morisita-Horn index. The public reads were quality trimmed at Q25 with fastp and then assembled into clones with MiXCR by TCRdb, keeping productive beta chains. For every CDR3 protein sequence, its rows merge into one entry that carries the most common genes and DNA. The V and J calls were determined by TCRdb, not by the authors. The sample table records 900,000 to 1,200,000 distinct CDR3 sequences; about two fifths of these occur just once. Around 10% of the sample is taken by the ten largest.

This clonotype was counted only a few times. The specificity of this receptor is unknown. One base away there is no much larger clone; base qualities are not given. Hyperthyroidism patients were newly diagnosed, with disease duration under 2 months, and aged 18 to 65 years. Patients were excluded if they had other autoimmune diseases, uncontrolled infections, pregnancy or lactation. Diagnosis was based on clinical symptoms, serum thyroxine, TRAb, thyroid ultrasound and orbital computed tomography. Trizol reagent was used to extract the total RNA, and its quality was then checked on an Agilent 2100 Bioanalyzer. CDR1 and CDR2 are read off the germline V gene (reference sequence) as SGHNT and YYREEE. V is pared back by 4 bases and J by 7 bases, with 5 bases lying between the germline termini. The CDR3, from cysteine to phenylalanine, totals 11 residues. Only CDR3 DNA remains: 33 bases, in frame from the first base.

The sample taken for sequencing was peripheral blood or thyroid tissue (not recorded which). Here the chain combines TRBV5-4 and TRBJ1-4; the D gene lacks a confident call. The sequence was collected from an adult man with Graves' hyperthyroidism. The bases read TGTGCCAGCAGCGACGGTGAAAAACTGTTTTTT. It codes for CASSDGEKLFF.